This T cell receptor beta chain is from a study of regulatory T cells in long-lasting Graves disease. On the study more broadly: Under 3 months of antithyroid drugs had been taken by newly diagnosed Graves' patients.

This clonotype has at least ten counts. TCR beta libraries were built with iRepertoire HTBI primers and Arm-PCR of CDR3 regions. TCRdb reprocessed the multiplex PCR reads with MiXCR, giving one entry per CDR3 protein. The profile shows around 400,000 distinct CDR3 sequences, around 16% of them singletons. There are 15 residues in the CDR3. V lost 6 bases to trimming and J lost 0 bases; unmatched junction nucleotides: 4. The time point here: newly diagnosed GD, antithyroid drugs for less than 3 months. From PBMCs, RNA was extracted and then used to make the TCR library. This same sample was also taken into another study, of T cells in Graves' hyperthyroidism and ophthalmopathy.

The chain is built from TRBV12-3 or TRBV12-4 and TRBJ2-2, with 7 bases aligning to TRBD1. This TCR was recovered from a woman aged 35 to 49 with Graves disease. Source: peripheral blood mononuclear cells (PBMCs), taken at new diagnosis, from a patient treated with antithyroid drugs. The CDR3 bases are TGTGCCAGCAGCCGACAGGGCTCGAACACCGGGGAGCTGTTTTTT. Encoded protein: CASSRQGSNTGELFF.